These 11 T cell receptor beta chains were all obtained from the same sample, sequenced in a study of CD8 T cells in ankylosing spondylitis. One entry per CDR3 protein results from TCRdb running MiXCR on the 5' RACE reads. The sample gives approximately 110,000 distinct CDR3 sequences, around 24% of which show up once; around 12% is in the top ten. Sequencing input: synovial fluid, either unsorted or a sorted T cell fraction (not recorded which). Source of these receptors: a male donor with ankylosing spondylitis.

This clonotype was found a few times. This chain connects TRBV6-1 to TRBJ2-7; D ambiguous. Germline V gives CDR1 MNHNS, CDR2 SASEGT. The germline V and J ends were trimmed by 1 base and 4 bases, with 5 bases remaining between them. The CDR3 has 12 residues. CDR3 protein: CASSEVGYEQYV. CDR3 nucleotide sequence: TGTGCCAGCAGTGAAGTAGGATACGAGCAGTACGTC.

This clonotype appeared a few times. The chain couples TRBV18 to TRBJ1-2; no reliable D call. V dropped 1 base and J dropped 2 bases, with 8 bases sitting between them. The CDR3 runs 14 residues. CDR1 and CDR2 (germline): KGHSH, LQKENI. The CDR3 spells CASSPREANYGYTF. CDR3 nucleotide sequence: TGTGCCAGCTCACCACGGGAGGCGAACTATGGCTACACCTTC.

This clonotype has only a few counts. The CDR3 DNA reads TGTGCCAGTAGTATAGGTTCTAGTCGGTTCTTC. It translates to CASSIGSSRFF. The chain joins TRBV19 to TRBJ2-1; D is undetermined. The CDR3 extends over 11 amino acids. V lost 1 base to trimming and J lost 15 bases, with 10 bases between them. In germline, CDR1 is LNHDA, CDR2 SQIVND (reference sequence).

At least ten counts were recorded for this clonotype. The chain employs TRBV10-3 and TRBJ1-1; 12 nucleotides line up with TRBD1. The CDR3 totals 15 residues. Germline trimming cut 10 bases from V and 5 bases from J; bases unmatched to any gene: 11. In germline, CDR1 is ENHRY, CDR2 SYGVKD. CDR3 DNA: TGTGCCACAGGGGGGACAGGGGGCGGTGGAACTGAAGCTTTCTTT. Amino acids: CATGGTGGGGTEAFF.

The chain recombines TRBV30 with TRBJ2-1; 7 bases agree with TRBD2. This CDR3 comprises 12 residues. Trimming removed 6 bases from V and 8 bases from J; junction bases left unmatched: 7. CDR1 GTSNPN and CDR2 SVGIG come from the germline V gene (reference sequence). As DNA, the CDR3 is TGTGCCTGTAACTCGGGGGGAGATGAGCAGTTCTTC. Its protein product is CACNSGGDEQFF.

The chain links TRBV19 to TRBJ2-2; 10 bases map to TRBD1. Germline CDR1 is LNHDA and CDR2 is SQIVND (reference sequence). The CDR3 is 15 amino acids. J was trimmed by 9 bases and V by 5 bases; bases with no gene match: 9. The CDR3: CASSGQGQGFRELFF. CDR3 coding DNA: TGTGCCAGTAGTGGGCAGGGACAGGGGTTTCGGGAGCTGTTTTTT.

This sequence joins TRBV20-1 and TRBJ2-5, with 11 positions matching TRBD2. Germline trimming cut 6 bases from V and 2 bases from J; bases unmatched to any gene: 5. Germline-derived CDR1 and CDR2 are DFQATT and SNEGSKA (reference sequence). This CDR3 region has 14 residues. The CDR3 here is CSATGTSGQETQYF. The CDR3 nucleotides are TGCAGTGCAACCGGGACTAGCGGACAAGAGACCCAGTACTTC.

The gene calls are TRBV11-2 and TRBJ1-1; D ambiguous. The CDR3 has 13 residues. The germline V gene has CDR1 SGHAT and CDR2 FQNNGV. Trimming pared 3 bases from V and 6 bases from J, leaving 11 bases between. The CDR3 sequence: CASSLMGRAEAFF. The DNA of the CDR3 is TGTGCCAGCAGCTTGATGGGGAGGGCTGAAGCTTTCTTT.

About this clonotype: The DNA is left out, because the CDR3 cannot be placed on it with certainty; the CDR3 is given as TCRdb lists it. The chain links TRBV20-1 to TRBJ2-5; TRBD1, the table's D call, was not compared with the DNA. The CDR3 is 14 residues long, counting both termini. The germline V gene has CDR1 DFQATT and CDR2 SNEGSKA (reference sequence). CDR3 sequence: CSARDSGQGETQYF.

This clonotype has more than one count but fewer than ten. The chain employs TRBV15 and TRBJ2-2; D remains ambiguous. The CDR3 has 14 amino acids. Germline values: CDR1 LNHNV, CDR2 YYDKDF (reference sequence). Trimming stripped 5 bases from V and 0 bases from J, with 7 bases between. CDR3: CATSEGTNTGELFF. The CDR3 DNA sequence: TGTGCCACCAGCGAAGGGACGAACACCGGGGAGCTGTTTTTT. The variable domain in full, completed from reference TRBV15 and TRBJ2-2, reads DAMVIQNPRYQVTQFGKPVTLSCSQTLNHNVMYWYQQKSSQAPKLLFHYYDKDFNNEADTPDNFQSRRPNTSFCFLDIRSPGLGDTAMYLCATSEGTNTGELFFGEGSRLTVL.

This rearrangement joins TRBV7-9 to TRBJ1-2; 9 bases map to TRBD1. Germline loops: CDR1 SEHNR, CDR2 FQNEAQ (reference sequence). V was clipped by 5 bases and J by 4 bases; unmatched bases: 5. The CDR3 has 14 residues. This CDR3 reads CASSSDRGGYGYTF. As DNA, the CDR3 is TGTGCCAGCAGCAGTGACAGGGGGGGCTATGGCTACACCTTC.